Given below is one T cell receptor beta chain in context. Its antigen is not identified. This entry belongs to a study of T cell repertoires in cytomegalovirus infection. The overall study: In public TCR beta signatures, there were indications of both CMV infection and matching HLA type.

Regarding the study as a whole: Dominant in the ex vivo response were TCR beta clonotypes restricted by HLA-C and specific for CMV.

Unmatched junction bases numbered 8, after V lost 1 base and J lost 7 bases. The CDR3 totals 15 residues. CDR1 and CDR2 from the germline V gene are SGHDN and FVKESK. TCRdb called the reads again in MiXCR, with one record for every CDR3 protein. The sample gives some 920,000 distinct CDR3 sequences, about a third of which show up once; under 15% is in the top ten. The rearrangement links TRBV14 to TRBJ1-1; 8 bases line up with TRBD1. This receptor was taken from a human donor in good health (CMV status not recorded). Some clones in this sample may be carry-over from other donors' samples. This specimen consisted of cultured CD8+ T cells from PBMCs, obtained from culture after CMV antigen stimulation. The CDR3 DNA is TGTGCCAGCAGCCAAGGCCGGGGGACAGGCGTTGAAGCTTTCTTT. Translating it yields CASSQGRGTGVEAFF. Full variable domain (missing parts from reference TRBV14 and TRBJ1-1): EAGVTQFPSHSVIEKGQTVTLRCDPISGHDNLYWYRRVMGKEIKFLLHFVKESKQDESGMPNNRFLAERTGGTYSTLKVQPAELEDSGVYFCASSQGRGTGVEAFFGQGTRLTVV.